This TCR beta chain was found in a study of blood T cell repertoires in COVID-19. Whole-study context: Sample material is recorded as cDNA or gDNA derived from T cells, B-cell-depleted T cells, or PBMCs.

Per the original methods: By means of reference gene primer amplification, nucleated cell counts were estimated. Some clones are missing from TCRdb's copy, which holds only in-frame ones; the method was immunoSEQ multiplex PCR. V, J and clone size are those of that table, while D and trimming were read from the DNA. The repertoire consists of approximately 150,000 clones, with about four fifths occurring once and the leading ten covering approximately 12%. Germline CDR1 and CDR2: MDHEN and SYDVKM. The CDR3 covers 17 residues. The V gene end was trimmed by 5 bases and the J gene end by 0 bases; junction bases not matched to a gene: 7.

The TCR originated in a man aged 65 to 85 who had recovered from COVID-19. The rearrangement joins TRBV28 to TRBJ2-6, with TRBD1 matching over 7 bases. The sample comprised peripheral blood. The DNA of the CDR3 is TGTGCCAGCAGTACAAGCCACAGGGGCTCTGGGGCCAACGTCCTGACTTTC. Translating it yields CASSTSHRGSGANVLTF.